This TCR beta chain was captured in a study of blood T cell repertoires in COVID-19. Data came from immunoSEQ multiplex PCR; TCRdb stores just in-frame clones and leaves some out. Of under 250,000 clones in the sample, around nine tenths were seen once. The germline V gene has CDR1 SGHTS and CDR2 YDEGEE. CDR3 length equals 15 residues. Losses at the gene ends were 1 base for V and 8 bases for J; bases not matched to a gene: 8. This chain joins TRBV5-8 and TRBJ2-1; 8 bases are shared with TRBD2. This TCR came from an older woman who had recovered from COVID-19. The source material was peripheral blood. This chain's CDR3 is CASSLFGGVWDEQFF. For the CDR3, the DNA is TGTGCCAGCAGCTTGTTCGGGGGGGTATGGGATGAGCAGTTCTTC.